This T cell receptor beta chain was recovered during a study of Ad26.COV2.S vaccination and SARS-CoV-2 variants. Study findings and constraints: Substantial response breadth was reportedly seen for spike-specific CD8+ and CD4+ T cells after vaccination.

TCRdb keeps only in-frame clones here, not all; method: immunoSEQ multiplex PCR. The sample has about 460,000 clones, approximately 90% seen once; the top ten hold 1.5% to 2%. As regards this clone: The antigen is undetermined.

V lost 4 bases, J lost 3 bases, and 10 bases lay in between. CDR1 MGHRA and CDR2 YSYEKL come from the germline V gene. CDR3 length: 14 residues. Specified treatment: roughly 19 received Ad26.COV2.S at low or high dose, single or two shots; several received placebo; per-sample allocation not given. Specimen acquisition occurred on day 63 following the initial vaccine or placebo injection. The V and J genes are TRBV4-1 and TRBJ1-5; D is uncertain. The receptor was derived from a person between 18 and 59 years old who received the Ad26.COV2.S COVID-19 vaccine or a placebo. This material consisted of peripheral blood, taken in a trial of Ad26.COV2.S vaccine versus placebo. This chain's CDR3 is CASSPGLANQPQHF. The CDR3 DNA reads TGCGCCAGCAGCCCTGGTTTAGCCAATCAGCCCCAGCATTTT.